A single TCR beta chain is shown here with its context. Its antigen is undetermined. The CDR3 spans 13 residues. Trimming stripped 4 bases from V and 1 base from J, with 5 bases between. Per the germline V gene, CDR1 is SGHRS and CDR2 is YFSETQ. Each of the CD4+ naive, central memory, regulatory and stem cell-like memory populations was sorted via CD45RO/CCR7/CD25/CD127/CD95/CD27. The data derive from a study of beta chain features in type 1 diabetes. As for the study in general: Sorted cells examined across all samples numbered around 100 million.

Study-level findings and limits: Moderate but significant shortening of TCRB CDR3s was recorded in all four CD4+ subsets from Type 1 diabetes patients.

Reverse transcription of all isolated RNA meant that expressed TCRB transcripts were sequenced. Generated by immunoSEQ multiplex PCR, the TCRdb table keeps only in-frame clones and is missing some. The sample has under 350,000 clones; about 7.8% are singletons. The TCR was taken from a woman under 30 in good health. The sample was central memory CD4+ T cells from blood. This chain uses TRBV5-1 with TRBJ2-2; unclear D gene. CDR3 sequence (DNA): TGCGCCAGCAGCGTAGGGAACACCGGGGAGCTGTTTTTT. This codes for CASSVGNTGELFF.